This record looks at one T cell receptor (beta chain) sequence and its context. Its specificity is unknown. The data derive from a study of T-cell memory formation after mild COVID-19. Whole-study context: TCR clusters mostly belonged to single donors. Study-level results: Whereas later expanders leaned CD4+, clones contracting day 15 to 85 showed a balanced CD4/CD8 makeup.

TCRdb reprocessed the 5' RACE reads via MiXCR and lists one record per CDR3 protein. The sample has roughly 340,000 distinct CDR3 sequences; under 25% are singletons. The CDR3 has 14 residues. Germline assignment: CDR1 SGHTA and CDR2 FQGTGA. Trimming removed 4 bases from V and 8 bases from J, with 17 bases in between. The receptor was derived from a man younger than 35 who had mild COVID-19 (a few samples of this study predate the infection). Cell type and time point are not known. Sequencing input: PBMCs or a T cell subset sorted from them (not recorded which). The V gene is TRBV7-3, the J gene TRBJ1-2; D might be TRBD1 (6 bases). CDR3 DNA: TGTGCCAGCAGCTCTGAGGGGGGGCGTGGAGGCTACACCTTC. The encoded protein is CASSSEGGRGGYTF.